These T cell receptor beta chains were read from a single sample in a study of early T cells in non-severe SARS-CoV-2 infection. Each CDR3 protein is one row after TCRdb ran MiXCR on the 5' RACE reads. The table shows 90,000 to 120,000 distinct CDR3 sequences, with around 10% occurring only once. Material: whole blood. The origin of the receptors is an adult who was a healthcare worker with PCR-confirmed SARS-CoV-2 infection or an uninfected control (not recorded which). Both conserved end residues are part of each CDR3. The D gene is left open where the match is weak. A row's size may be missing; if present it is once, few, many or a size class.

CDR3aa	CDR3nt	abundance	v_gene	d_gene	j_gene
CASSLRTPNSGNTIYF	TGTGCCAGCAGCTTGAGGACACCTAACTCTGGAAACACCATATATTTT	many	TRBV13	.	TRBJ1-3
CATSRRQDTQYF	TGTGCCACCAGCAGAAGGCAAGATACGCAGTATTTT	few	TRBV15	.	TRBJ2-3
CASSQGGRHNEQFF	TGTGCCAGCAGCCAAGGGGGAAGGCACAATGAGCAGTTCTTC	.	TRBV3-1	.	TRBJ2-1
CASSIVGGAAQYNEQFF	TGTGCCAGTAGTATAGTCGGTGGCGCCGCTCAATACAATGAGCAGTTCTTC	.	TRBV19	.	TRBJ2-1
CASSRGRGTGLEAFF	TGTGCCAGCAGTCGGGGCCGGGGGACAGGGTTGGAAGCTTTCTTT	.	TRBV12-3/TRBV12-4	TRBD1	TRBJ1-1
CATLLMMNTEAFF	TGTGCCACCCTGTTAATGATGAACACTGAAGCTTTCTTT	many	TRBV2	.	TRBJ1-1
CASSYTSVNEQFF	TGTGCCAGCAGTTATACTAGCGTCAATGAGCAGTTCTTC	.	TRBV27	TRBD2	TRBJ2-1
CATSDLNRREQFF	TGTGCCACCAGTGATTTGAACAGACGGGAGCAGTTCTTC	many	TRBV24-1	.	TRBJ2-1
CASSLGIWEKLFF	TGCGCCAGCAGCTTGGGGATTTGGGAAAAACTGTTTTTT	few	TRBV5-1	.	TRBJ1-4
CASSSTDRGNSPLHF	TGTGCCAGCAGTTCAACGGACAGGGGCAATTCACCCCTCCACTTT	many	TRBV27	TRBD1	TRBJ1-6
CATSEHRGDTQYF	TGTGCCACCAGTGAGCACAGGGGAGATACGCAGTATTTT	few	TRBV24-1	TRBD1	TRBJ2-3
CASSSDLLPDRKLFF	TGTGCCAGCAGTTCGGACCTCTTACCGGACAGAAAACTGTTTTTT	few	TRBV27	.	TRBJ1-4
CASSFAGGYNEQFF	TGCGCCAGCAGCTTTGCGGGGGGATACAATGAGCAGTTCTTC	many	TRBV5-1	TRBD2	TRBJ2-1
CASSESPGRPQYF	TGCGCCAGCAGTGAGTCCCCGGGACGACCGCAGTATTTT	many	TRBV10-1	.	TRBJ2-3
CSASGSFINEQFF	TGCAGCGCCAGCGGGAGCTTTATCAATGAGCAGTTCTTC	.	TRBV29-1	TRBD2	TRBJ2-1
CASSQTISGYTEAFF	TGTGCCAGCAGCCAAACGATCTCAGGGTACACTGAAGCTTTCTTT	.	TRBV14	.	TRBJ1-1
CASSLIAGEPPPSTDTQYF	TGTGCCAGCAGTTTAATAGCGGGGGAGCCGCCACCCAGCACAGATACGCAGTATTTT	.	TRBV28	TRBD2	TRBJ2-3
CSVEGGEGTEAFF	TGCAGCGTTGAAGGTGGTGAGGGCACTGAAGCTTTCTTT	many	TRBV29-1	.	TRBJ1-1
CASSSPTGGSRRYNEQFF	TGTGCCAGCAGCTCCCCAACCGGGGGCTCCAGAAGATACAATGAGCAGTTCTTC	many	TRBV7-3	.	TRBJ2-1
CASSQGDRSNQGTQYF	TGTGCCAGCAGCCAAGGAGACAGGTCTAACCAAGGGACCCAGTACTTC	.	TRBV5-4	.	TRBJ2-5
CASSLARRNTEAFF	TGTGCCAGCAGCCTCGCGCGGAGGAACACTGAAGCTTTCTTT	many	TRBV12-3/TRBV12-4	.	TRBJ1-1
CASRTTQRGSSTEAFF	TGTGCCAGCAGAACTACCCAACGAGGGTCGAGCACTGAAGCTTTCTTT	few	TRBV28	.	TRBJ1-1
CSVVPGVGNTEAFF	TGCAGCGTAGTGCCCGGGGTGGGGAACACTGAAGCTTTCTTT	many	TRBV29-1	.	TRBJ1-1
CASSLQWGPGELFF	TGTGCCAGCAGCCTCCAGTGGGGGCCCGGGGAGCTGTTTTTT	.	TRBV7-2	.	TRBJ2-2
CASSPPGTSGRAYYNEQFF	TGTGCCAGCTCACCACCGGGGACTAGCGGGAGGGCCTACTACAATGAGCAGTTCTTC	.	TRBV18	TRBD2	TRBJ2-1
CASSRSTGGPLYNEQFF	TGTGCCAGCAGTAGAAGTACAGGGGGTCCCCTTTACAATGAGCAGTTCTTC	many	TRBV6-1	TRBD1	TRBJ2-1
CASNHPRAYEQYF	TGTGCCAGCAACCATCCCCGGGCCTACGAGCAGTACTTC	.	TRBV2	.	TRBJ2-7
CSVETSYEQYF	TGCAGCGTTGAGACTAGTTACGAGCAGTACTTC	.	TRBV29-1	.	TRBJ2-7
CASSHGRYYGYTF	TGTGCCAGCAGCCATGGACGGTACTATGGCTACACCTTC	many	TRBV7-9	.	TRBJ1-2
CASSPYSETYEQYF	TGTGCCAGCAGCCCTTACTCGGAGACCTACGAGCAGTACTTC	.	TRBV7-9	.	TRBJ2-7
CASSPRQGSTDTQYF	TGTGCCAGCAGTCCCCGACAGGGGAGCACAGATACGCAGTATTTT	few	TRBV27	TRBD1	TRBJ2-3
CASSPGGVRAFF	TGTGCCAGCAGCCCCGGCGGGGTTCGAGCTTTCTTT	few	TRBV9	.	TRBJ1-1
CASSPESGLAGGQETQYF	TGTGCCAGCAGTCCTGAGTCGGGACTGGCGGGAGGACAAGAGACCCAGTACTTC	many	TRBV6-2/TRBV6-3	TRBD2	TRBJ2-5
CASSLGLAFNEQFF	TGTGCCAGCAGCTTGGGACTAGCGTTCAATGAGCAGTTCTTC	many	TRBV5-8	TRBD2	TRBJ2-1
CASSPALRSGEKLFF	TGTGCCAGCTCACCCGCATTAAGGTCTGGAGAAAAACTGTTTTTT	.	TRBV18	.	TRBJ1-4
CASSYGWTGELFF	TGTGCCAGCAGTTACGGATGGACCGGGGAGCTGTTTTTT	few	TRBV6-2/TRBV6-3	.	TRBJ2-2
CASSSPLGGRNEQFF	TGTGCCAGCAGCTCTCCTCTGGGGGGGCGGAATGAGCAGTTCTTC	few	TRBV7-2	.	TRBJ2-1
CASSLAFPGQGASYEQYF	TGTGCCAGCAGCTTGGCCTTTCCGGGACAGGGGGCCTCCTACGAGCAGTACTTC	many	TRBV5-5	TRBD1	TRBJ2-7
CASSPYRELYGYTF	TGTGCCAGCTCACCTTACAGGGAACTATATGGCTACACCTTC	many	TRBV18	.	TRBJ1-2
CASRGGWDADEQYF	TGTGCCAGCAGAGGAGGATGGGATGCAGACGAGCAGTACTTC	few	TRBV28	.	TRBJ2-7
CASSLVEQSSIGNTIYF	TGCGCCAGCAGCTTGGTAGAACAGAGCTCTATTGGAAACACCATATATTTT	.	TRBV5-1	.	TRBJ1-3
CASSVGGQGGANVLTF	TGTGCCAGCAGCGTAGGAGGGCAGGGTGGGGCCAACGTCCTGACTTTC	few	TRBV9	.	TRBJ2-6
CASSRGEAGRYIQYF	TGTGCCAGCAGCCGCGGGGAAGCGGGACGATACATTCAGTACTTC	many	TRBV12-3/TRBV12-4	TRBD2	TRBJ2-4
CAISADSRNEQFF	TGTGCCATTTCCGCCGACAGCCGGAATGAGCAGTTCTTC	few	TRBV24-1	.	TRBJ2-1
CASSLGAGGSETQYF	TGTGCCAGCAGCCTAGGGGCCGGGGGCTCAGAGACCCAGTACTTC	.	TRBV12-3/TRBV12-4	.	TRBJ2-5